This T cell receptor (beta chain) appears in the sequencing data of a study of blood T cell repertoires in COVID-19. Study at large: In each case, the material was cDNA or gDNA derived from T cells, B-cell-depleted T cells, or PBMCs.

The germline V gene has CDR1 SQVTM and CDR2 ANQGSEA. V shed 6 bases and J shed 8 bases, with 10 bases lying between them. The CDR3 is 10 amino acids. TCRdb keeps only in-frame clones here, not all; method: immunoSEQ multiplex PCR. The data hold around 280,000 clones, with 87% observed a single time. The receptor comes from a woman between 35 and 50 years old who had recovered from COVID-19. Sequencing was carried out using PBMCs or T cells enriched from blood (not recorded which). The rearrangement uses TRBV29-1 and TRBJ1-1; D is ambiguous. CDR3 amino acids: CSVRVGEAFF. The CDR3 DNA reads as TGCAGCGTGCGGGTTGGGGAAGCTTTCTTT.